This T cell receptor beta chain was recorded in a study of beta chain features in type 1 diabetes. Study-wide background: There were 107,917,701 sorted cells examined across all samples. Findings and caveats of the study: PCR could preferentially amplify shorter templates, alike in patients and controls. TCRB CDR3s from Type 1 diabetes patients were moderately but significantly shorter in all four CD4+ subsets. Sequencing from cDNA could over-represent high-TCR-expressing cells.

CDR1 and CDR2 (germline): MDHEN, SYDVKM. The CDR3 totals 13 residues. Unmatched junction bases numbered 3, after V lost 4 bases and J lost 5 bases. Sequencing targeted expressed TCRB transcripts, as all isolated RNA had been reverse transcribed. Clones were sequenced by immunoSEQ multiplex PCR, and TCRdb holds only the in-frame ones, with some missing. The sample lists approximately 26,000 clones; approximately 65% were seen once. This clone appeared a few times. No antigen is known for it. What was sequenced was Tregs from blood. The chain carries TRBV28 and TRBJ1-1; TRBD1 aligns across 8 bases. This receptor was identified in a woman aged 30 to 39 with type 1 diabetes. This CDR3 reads CASSSGQGTEAFF. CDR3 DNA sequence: TGTGCCAGCAGTTCAGGACAGGGTACTGAAGCTTTCTTT. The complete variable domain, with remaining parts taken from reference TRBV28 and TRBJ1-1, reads DVKVTQSSRYLVKRTGEKVFLECVQDMDHENMFWYRQDPGLGLRLIYFSYDVKMKEKGDIPEGYSVSREKKERFSLILESASTNQTSMYLCASSSGQGTEAFFGQGTRLTVV.